This entry concerns a single TCR beta chain. The data derive from a study of cytomegalovirus exposure and HLA in healthy donors. Study-wide background: Earlier work reported 95 million to 130 million unique TCR beta sequences from some 180 million T cells.

Trimming shortened V by 6 bases and J by 2 bases, and 10 bases separated the two germline ends. The CDR3 is 13 amino acids. The germline V gene has CDR1 KGHSH and CDR2 LQKENI. The PCR contained 60 Vbeta and 13 Jbeta primers. Method: immunoSEQ multiplex PCR; TCRdb's copy keeps in-frame clones and lacks some. The sample contains roughly 120,000 clones, about three quarters of which appear only once. Material: PBMCs. The chain uses TRBV18 and TRBJ2-5; possibly TRBD2 for D (6 bases). This clonotype was obtained from a woman in her forties in good health and CMV-seropositive. The CDR3 DNA follows: TGTGCCAGCTCGCGGGACGCGCAAGAGACCCAGTACTTC. Protein: CASSRDAQETQYF.